One sample yielded the 29 T cell receptor beta chains listed below, sequenced in a study of identical twins. Using its own MiXCR run on the 5' RACE reads, TCRdb lists one record per CDR3 protein. The sample contains 1.5 million to 2 million distinct CDR3 sequences, less than 35% of which appear only once. The sample consisted of cord blood. These TCRs come from a newborn girl in good health.

The rearrangement uses TRBV6-6 and TRBJ2-5; D is perhaps TRBD1 or TRBD2 (5 bases each). V dropped 0 bases and J dropped 1 base, with 12 bases sitting between them. CDR1 is MNHNY and CDR2 is SVGAGI in the germline V gene (reference sequence). The CDR3 has 16 residues. CDR3 bases: TGTGCCAGCAGTTACTCGAAGTGGGGGACCCAAGAGACCCAGTACTTC. This translates into CASSYSKWGTQETQYF.

The chain employs TRBV6-5 and TRBJ2-7; 8 nucleotides agree with TRBD1. With 1 base clipped from V and 5 bases from J, the junction kept 7 bases outside the gene matches. The CDR3 is 15 residues long. CDR1 and CDR2 from the germline V gene are MNHEY and SVGAGI. In nucleotides, the CDR3 is TGTGCCAGCAGTTACTTGCAGGGGGCGGTTAACGAGCAGTACTTC. Protein sequence: CASSYLQGAVNEQYF.

The CDR3 DNA reads TGTGCCAGCAGCGTAGTAGAAACCGGGGAGCTGTTTTTT. This encodes CASSVVETGELFF. The rearrangement links TRBV7-2 to TRBJ2-2; D not resolved. The V gene lost 5 bases and the J gene lost 5 bases, with 9 bases spanning the gap. The CDR3 has 13 amino acids. Germline loops: CDR1 SGHTA, CDR2 FQGNSA.

This clonotype was observed a handful of times. J is TRBJ2-7 and V is TRBV12-3 or TRBV12-4, with TRBD2 identical over 10 bases. V dropped 5 bases and J dropped 2; count of bases not matched to a gene: 9. The CDR3 covers 16 residues. CDR3 coding DNA: TGTGCCAGCAGTAAAGAGACTAGCGGGTTTACCTACGAGCAGTACTTC. Amino acid sequence: CASSKETSGFTYEQYF.

This chain connects TRBV30 to TRBJ1-5; no reliable D call. The germline CDR1 and CDR2 sequences are GTSNPN and SVGIG (reference sequence). This CDR3 region has 14 residues. Trimming left V 0 bases short and J 4 bases short, with 10 bases between. The CDR3 nucleotides read TGTGCCTGGAGTGTACAGATCGGGAATCAGCCCCAGCATTTT. This encodes CAWSVQIGNQPQHF.

The rearrangement uses TRBV4-2 and TRBJ2-5; TRBD2 matches 10 bases. The CDR3 is made up of 13 amino acids. Per germline, CDR1 LGHNA and CDR2 YNFKEQ. The trim removed 6 bases at V and 7 bases at J, leaving 5 bases unmatched. The chain's CDR3 is CASRSGREGTQYF. DNA of the CDR3: TGTGCCAGCAGGAGCGGGAGGGAAGGGACCCAGTACTTC.

The rearrangement uses TRBV20-1 and TRBJ2-1, with 14 bases lining up with TRBD2. V lost 5 bases to trimming and J lost 8 bases; unmatched junction nucleotides: 5. The germline gives CDR1 DFQATT, CDR2 SNEGSKA (reference sequence). The CDR3 loop spans 14 amino acids. CDR3 residues: CSAWTSGRQDEQFF. Here the CDR3 DNA reads TGCAGTGCTTGGACTAGCGGGAGGCAGGATGAGCAGTTCTTC.

There are a few counts of this clonotype. This chain uses TRBV7-8 with TRBJ1-6, with 10 nucleotides matching TRBD1. Germline lookup yields CDR1 SGHVS and CDR2 FQNEAQ. Germline trimming cut 0 bases from V and 8 bases from J; bases unmatched to any gene: 7. The CDR3 totals 17 residues. This chain's CDR3 is CASSLAGQGWRYSPLHF. CDR3 coding DNA: TGTGCCAGCAGCTTAGCGGGACAGGGGTGGAGGTATTCACCCCTCCACTTT.

The rearrangement joins TRBV14 to TRBJ2-7; tentatively, D is TRBD1 or TRBD2 (5 bases each). This CDR3 comprises 17 residues. Trimming cost V 0 bases and J 3 bases, with 18 bases left between them. The germline gives CDR1 SGHDN, CDR2 FVKESK. CDR3 coding DNA: TGTGCCAGCAGCCAAGAAGCCCCCGGGGCGGTTTACTACGAGCAGTACTTC. This gives the protein CASSQEAPGAVYYEQYF.

V gene TRBV28 combines with J gene TRBJ1-2, with unresolved D. Germline-derived CDR1 and CDR2 are MDHEN and SYDVKM. The CDR3 consists of 14 residues. With 7 bases removed from V and 1 base from J, the gap between germline ends came to 13 bases. Here the CDR3 reads CASTLPGDNYGYTF. CDR3 DNA: TGTGCCAGCACCCTCCCCGGGGATAACTATGGCTACACCTTC.

This clonotype was detected ten times or more. The chain employs TRBV9 and TRBJ2-3; no reliable D call. The germline CDR1 and CDR2 sequences are SGDLS and YYNGEE. The CDR3 is 15 residues long. V was pared by 4 bases and J by 1 base, with 13 bases between. CDR3 residues: CASSPRRGGTDTQYF. The DNA for the CDR3 is TGTGCCAGCAGCCCACGCCGTGGGGGCACAGATACGCAGTATTTT.

The chain employs TRBV4-1 and TRBJ1-1, with D maybe TRBD1 (5 bases). V shed 2 bases and J shed 0 bases, with 10 bases lying between them. The CDR3 sequence is 15 residues long. Germline V gene data show CDR1 as MGHRA and CDR2 as YSYEKL. The CDR3: CASSQRGGLNTEAFF. Written as DNA, the CDR3 is TGCGCCAGCAGCCAAAGGGGAGGTTTGAACACTGAAGCTTTCTTT.

The sample holds a few counts of this clonotype. The rearrangement links TRBV28 to TRBJ2-7; the D gene is possibly TRBD1 (5 bases). CDR3 length: 14 amino acids. Per the germline V gene, CDR1 is MDHEN and CDR2 is SYDVKM. The germline V and J ends were trimmed by 3 bases and 7 bases, with 16 bases remaining between them. The CDR3 region is CASSFSRDAAEQYF. For the CDR3, the DNA is TGTGCCAGCAGTTTCAGCAGGGATGCAGCAGAGCAGTACTTC.

The chain joins TRBV6-6 to TRBJ2-1; D is undetermined. The V end was cut by 7 bases, the J end by 9 bases, with 10 bases between. Germline lookup yields CDR1 MNHNY and CDR2 SVGAGI (reference sequence). This CDR3 comprises 11 residues. This CDR3 is CASTYWGEQFF. CDR3 sequence (DNA): TGTGCCAGCACCTACTGGGGTGAGCAGTTCTTC.

The chain recombines TRBV29-1 with TRBJ2-1; 8 bases are a match to TRBD1. The V gene end was trimmed by 6 bases and the J gene end by 1 base; junction bases not matched to a gene: 5. The CDR3 has 14 amino acids. Germline CDR1 SQVTM, CDR2 ANQGSEA. CDR3 in amino acids: CSVPTGGSYNEQFF. CDR3 DNA sequence: TGCAGCGTACCCACAGGGGGGTCCTACAATGAGCAGTTCTTC.

This clonotype was counted a few times. The chain employs TRBV9 and TRBJ2-7, with a tentative D call TRBD2 (5 bases). The germline V gene encodes CDR1 SGDLS and CDR2 YYNGEE. V was pared by 1 base and J by 7 bases, with 18 bases between. The CDR3 extends over 15 amino acids. The CDR3 loop is CASSVSSSPYSEQYF. CDR3 coding DNA: TGTGCCAGCAGCGTAAGCTCTAGCCCTTACTCAGAGCAGTACTTC. Drawing the rest from reference TRBV9 and TRBJ2-7, the complete variable domain is DSGVTQTPKHLITATGQRVTLRCSPRSGDLSVYWYQQSLDQGLQFLIQYYNGEERAKGNILERFSAQQFPDLHSELNLSSLELGDSALYFCASSVSSSPYSEQYFGPGTRLTVT.

This clonotype showed up just a few times. The V call is TRBV20-1, the J call TRBJ2-1, with 13 bases that match TRBD2. The CDR3 totals 14 residues. Germline CDR1 is DFQATT and CDR2 is SNEGSKA (reference sequence). Trimming removed 6 bases from V and 6 bases from J; junction bases left unmatched: 5. The CDR3 nucleotides read TGCAGTGCGGAACTAGCGGGGGGGGCCAATGAGCAGTTCTTC. As protein: CSAELAGGANEQFF.

Many counts were recorded for this clonotype. The genes are TRBV14 and TRBJ2-1; D perhaps matches TRBD2 (5 bases). From germline, CDR1 is SGHDN and CDR2 FVKESK. With 4 bases removed from V and 4 bases from J, the gap between germline ends came to 8 bases. This CDR3 is built from 13 residues. CDR3 DNA sequence: TGTGCCAGCAGCCCCGGGGTATACAATGAGCAGTTCTTC. This codes for CASSPGVYNEQFF.

With respect to this clonotype: A read error may produce the germline difference seen at one junction end. The V call is TRBV5-1, the J call TRBJ1-1; 7 nucleotides align to TRBD1. The CDR3 runs to 16 residues. CDR1 is SGHRS and CDR2 is YFSETQ in the germline V gene. The CDR3 protein is CASSYPTGLGNTKAFF. CDR3 in DNA: TGCGCCAGCAGTTACCCGACAGGGTTGGGGAACACTAAAGCTTTCTTT.

This chain links TRBV20-1 with TRBJ1-2; D is undetermined. The CDR3 runs to 12 residues. Germline V gives CDR1 DFQATT, CDR2 SNEGSKA (reference sequence). The V and J ends lost 3 bases and 8 bases respectively, with 13 bases between them. The CDR3 sequence is CSASNPDSGYTF. For the CDR3, the DNA is TGCAGTGCTAGTAACCCTGATAGCGGCTACACCTTC.

This clonotype was counted at least ten times. This chain connects TRBV29-1 to TRBJ2-1; the match to TRBD2 covers 7 bases. CDR3 length: 12 amino acids. J was trimmed by 7 bases and V by 0 bases; bases with no gene match: 0. Germline V CDR1 and CDR2: SQVTM, ANQGSEA. The CDR3 nucleotides read TGCAGCGTTGAAGAGCGGGAGAATGAGCAGTTCTTC. As protein: CSVEERENEQFF.

The rearrangement joins TRBV24-1 to TRBJ1-5; D not resolved. Trimming stripped 7 bases from V and 5 bases from J, with 11 bases between. The CDR3 sequence is 13 residues long. The germline V gene has CDR1 KGHDR and CDR2 SFDVKD. The DNA for the CDR3 is TGTGCCACCAGATCACAAGCCCATCAGCCCCAGCATTTT. Encoded protein: CATRSQAHQPQHF.

The rearrangement uses TRBV4-2 and TRBJ2-7, with TRBD1 matching over 8 bases. This CDR3 region has 16 residues. Germline V CDR1 and CDR2: LGHNA, YNFKEQ. Trimming cost V 2 bases and J 2 bases; bases outside gene matches: 8. In nucleotides, the CDR3 is TGTGCCAGCAGCCAACCCGGACAGGGTCGTACCTACGAGCAGTACTTC. It specifies CASSQPGQGRTYEQYF.

This clonotype was detected only a few times. The chain employs TRBV27 and TRBJ1-2; 7 positions match TRBD1. The CDR3 is made up of 16 amino acids. From germline, CDR1 is MNHEY and CDR2 SMNVEV (reference sequence). V dropped 4 bases and J dropped 4; count of bases not matched to a gene: 12. The CDR3 DNA reads as TGTGCCAGCAGTTCATCCCGTCAGGGGGTGGGCTATGGCTACACCTTC. Amino acid sequence: CASSSSRQGVGYGYTF.

The chain joins TRBV2 to TRBJ1-5, with TRBD1 identical over 7 bases. Germline loops: CDR1 SNHLY, CDR2 FYNNEI. The CDR3 contains 14 residues. V was pared by 5 bases and J by 9 bases, with 10 bases of the junction left unmatched. CDR3 DNA: TGTGCCAGCAGTACAGGACAGGCCGTTGGGCCCCAGCATTTT. Protein product: CASSTGQAVGPQHF.

This clonotype appeared many times. This chain joins TRBV3-1 and TRBJ2-4; no clear D. This CDR3 is 13 amino acids long. Trimming cost V 2 bases and J 4 bases, with 6 bases left between them. Per the germline V gene, CDR1 is LGHDT and CDR2 is YNNKEL (reference sequence). The CDR3 loop is CASSQPAKNIQYF. In DNA, the CDR3 is TGTGCCAGCAGCCAACCAGCTAAAAACATTCAGTACTTC.

This clonotype turned up a few times. V is TRBV7-2 and J is TRBJ2-5; TRBD2 matches 11 bases. The J call may not be correct, given that the DNA end is closer to TRBJ2-7. CDR3 length: 17 residues. CDR1 is SGHTA, CDR2 FQGNSA, per germline. CDR3 nucleotides: TGTGCCAGCAGCTTAGCGGCCAGACTAGCGGGAACCTACGAGCAGTACTTC. Residues: CASSLAARLAGTYEQYF.

The gene calls are TRBV24-1 and TRBJ2-7; D could derive from TRBD1 or TRBD2 (5 bases each). With 9 bases removed from V and 0 bases from J, the gap between germline ends came to 17 bases. The CDR3 covers 15 residues. CDR1 and CDR2 (germline): KGHDR, SFDVKD. CDR3: CATSDRDASSYEQYF. The CDR3, as DNA: TGTGCCACCTCTGATCGGGACGCCAGCTCCTACGAGCAGTACTTC.

The V call is TRBV7-2, the J call TRBJ1-2; 8 positions agree with TRBD1. Germline V gene data show CDR1 as SGHTA and CDR2 as FQGNSA. The CDR3 spans 15 residues. V trimming: 0 bases; J trimming: 4 bases; junction bases outside the gene matches: 4. The CDR3 loop reads CASSLAVTGGYGYTF. CDR3 in DNA: TGTGCCAGCAGCTTAGCAGTAACAGGGGGCTATGGCTACACCTTC.